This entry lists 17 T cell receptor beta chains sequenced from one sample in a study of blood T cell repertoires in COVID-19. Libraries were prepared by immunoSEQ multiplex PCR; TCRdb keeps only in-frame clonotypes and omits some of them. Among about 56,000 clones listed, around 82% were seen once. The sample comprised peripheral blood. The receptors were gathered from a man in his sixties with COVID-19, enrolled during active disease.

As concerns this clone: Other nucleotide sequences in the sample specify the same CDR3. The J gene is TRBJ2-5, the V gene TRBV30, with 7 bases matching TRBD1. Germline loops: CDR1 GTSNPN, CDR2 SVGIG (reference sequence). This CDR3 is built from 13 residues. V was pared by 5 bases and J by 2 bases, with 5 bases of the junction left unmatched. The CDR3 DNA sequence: TGTGCCTGGTCGAGGGACAGACAAGAGACCCAGTACTTC. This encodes CAWSRDRQETQYF. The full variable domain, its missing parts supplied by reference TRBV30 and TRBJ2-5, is SQTIHQWPATLVQPVGSPLSLECTVEGTSNPNLYWYRQAAGRGLQLLFYSVGIGQISSEVPQNLSASRPQDRQFILSSKKLLLSDSGFYLCAWSRDRQETQYFGPGTRLLVL.

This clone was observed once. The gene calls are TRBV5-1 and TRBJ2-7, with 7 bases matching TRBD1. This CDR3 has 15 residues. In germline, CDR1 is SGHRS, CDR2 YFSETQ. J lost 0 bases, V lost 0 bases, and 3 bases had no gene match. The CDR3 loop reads CASSLGQGVSYEQYF. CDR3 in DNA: TGCGCCAGCAGCTTGGGACAGGGAGTCTCCTACGAGCAGTACTTC.

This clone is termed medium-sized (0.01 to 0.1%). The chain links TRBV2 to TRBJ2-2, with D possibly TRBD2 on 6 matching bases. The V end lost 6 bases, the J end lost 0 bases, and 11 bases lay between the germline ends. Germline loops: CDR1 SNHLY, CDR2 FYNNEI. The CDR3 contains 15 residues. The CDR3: CASSLGSTNTGELFF. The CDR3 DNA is TGTGCCAGCAGCCTCGGGAGTACGAACACCGGGGAGCTGTTTTTT.

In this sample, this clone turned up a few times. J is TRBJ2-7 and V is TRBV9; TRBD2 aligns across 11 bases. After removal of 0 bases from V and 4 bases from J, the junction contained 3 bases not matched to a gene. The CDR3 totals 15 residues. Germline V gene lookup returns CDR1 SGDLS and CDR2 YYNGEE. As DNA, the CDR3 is TGTGCCAGCAGCGTAGACGCTAGCGGGAGGTACGAGCAGTACTTC. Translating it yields CASSVDASGRYEQYF.

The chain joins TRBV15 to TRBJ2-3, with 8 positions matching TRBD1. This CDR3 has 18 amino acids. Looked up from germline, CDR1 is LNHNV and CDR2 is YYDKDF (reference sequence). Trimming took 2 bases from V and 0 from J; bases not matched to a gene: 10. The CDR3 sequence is CATSRHGTQGASTDTQYF. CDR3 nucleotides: TGTGCCACCAGCAGACACGGGACGCAGGGGGCAAGCACAGATACGCAGTATTTT.

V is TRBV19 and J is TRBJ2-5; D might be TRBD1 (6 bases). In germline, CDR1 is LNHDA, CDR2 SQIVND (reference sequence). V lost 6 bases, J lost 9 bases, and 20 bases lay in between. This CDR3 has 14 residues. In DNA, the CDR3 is TGTGCCAGTAGCGCCTTGGGGGCAGGACTGGCCCAGTACTTC. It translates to CASSALGAGLAQYF.

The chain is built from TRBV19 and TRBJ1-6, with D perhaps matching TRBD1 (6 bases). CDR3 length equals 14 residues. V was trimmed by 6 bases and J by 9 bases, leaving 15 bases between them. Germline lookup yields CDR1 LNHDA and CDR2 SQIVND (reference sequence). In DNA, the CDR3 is TGTGCCAGTAGGGCGGACAGACGCCCTTCACCCCTCCACTTT. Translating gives CASRADRRPSPLHF.

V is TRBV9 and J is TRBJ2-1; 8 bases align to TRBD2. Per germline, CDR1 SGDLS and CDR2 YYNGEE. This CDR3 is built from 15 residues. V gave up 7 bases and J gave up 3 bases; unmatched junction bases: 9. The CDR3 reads CASAQLAAHYNEQFF. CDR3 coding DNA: TGTGCCAGCGCTCAACTAGCGGCGCACTACAATGAGCAGTTCTTC.

The CDR3 DNA reads as TGTGCCAGCAGCCAGGACAGGCGATCCTATAATTCACCCCTCCACTTT. As protein: CASSQDRRSYNSPLHF. The chain couples TRBV3-1 (or the pseudogene TRBV3-2) to TRBJ1-6, with 7 bases that match TRBD1. Germline CDR1 is LGHDT and CDR2 is YNNKEL (reference sequence). With 3 bases clipped from V and 1 base from J, the junction kept 3 bases outside the gene matches. The CDR3 sequence is 16 residues long.

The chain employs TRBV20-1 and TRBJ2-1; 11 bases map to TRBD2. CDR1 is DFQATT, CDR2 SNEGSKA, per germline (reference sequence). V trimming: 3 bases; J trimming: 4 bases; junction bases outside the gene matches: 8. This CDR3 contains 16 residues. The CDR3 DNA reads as TGCAGTGCTAGTTATACTAGCGGGAGTTTTTACAATGAGCAGTTCTTC. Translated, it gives CSASYTSGSFYNEQFF.

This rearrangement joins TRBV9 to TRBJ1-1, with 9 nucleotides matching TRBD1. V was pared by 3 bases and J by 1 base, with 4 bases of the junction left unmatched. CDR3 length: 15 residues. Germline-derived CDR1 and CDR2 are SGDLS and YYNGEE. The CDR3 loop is CASSDGTGSNTEAFF. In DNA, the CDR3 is TGTGCCAGCAGCGATGGGACAGGGTCGAACACTGAAGCTTTCTTT. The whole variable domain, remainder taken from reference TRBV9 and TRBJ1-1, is DSGVTQTPKHLITATGQRVTLRCSPRSGDLSVYWYQQSLDQGLQFLIQYYNGEERAKGNILERFSAQQFPDLHSELNLSSLELGDSALYFCASSDGTGSNTEAFFGQGTRLTVV.

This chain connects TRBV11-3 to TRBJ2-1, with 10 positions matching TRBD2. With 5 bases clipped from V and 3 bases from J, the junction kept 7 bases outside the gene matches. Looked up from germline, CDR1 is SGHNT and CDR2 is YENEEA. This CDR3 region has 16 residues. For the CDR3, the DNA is TGTGCCAGCAGCCTGACTAGCGGGTGGAACTACAATGAGCAGTTCTTC. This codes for CASSLTSGWNYNEQFF.

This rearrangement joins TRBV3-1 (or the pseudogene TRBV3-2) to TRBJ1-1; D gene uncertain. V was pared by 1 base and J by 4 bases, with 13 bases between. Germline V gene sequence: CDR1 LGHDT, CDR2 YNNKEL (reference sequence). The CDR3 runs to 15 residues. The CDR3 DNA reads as TGTGCCAGCAGCCAAGTTTTAGTGGGAGGCACTGAAGCTTTCTTT. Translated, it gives CASSQVLVGGTEAFF.

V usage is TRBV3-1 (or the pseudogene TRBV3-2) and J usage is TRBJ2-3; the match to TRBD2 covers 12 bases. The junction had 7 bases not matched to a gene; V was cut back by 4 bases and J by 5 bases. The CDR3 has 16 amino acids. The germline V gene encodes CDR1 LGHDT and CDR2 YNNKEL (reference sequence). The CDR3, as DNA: TGTGCCAGCAGCCCGGGGACTAGCGGGCCTATAGATACGCAGTATTTT. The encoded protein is CASSPGTSGPIDTQYF.

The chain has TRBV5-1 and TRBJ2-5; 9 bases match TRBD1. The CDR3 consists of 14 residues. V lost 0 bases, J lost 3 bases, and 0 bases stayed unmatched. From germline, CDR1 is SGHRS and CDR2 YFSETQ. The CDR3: CASSLGQGEETQYF. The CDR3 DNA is TGCGCCAGCAGCTTGGGACAGGGGGAAGAGACCCAGTACTTC.

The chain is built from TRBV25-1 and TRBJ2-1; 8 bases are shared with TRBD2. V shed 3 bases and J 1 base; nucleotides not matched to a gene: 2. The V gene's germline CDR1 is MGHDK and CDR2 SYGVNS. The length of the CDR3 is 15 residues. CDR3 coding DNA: TGTGCCAGCAGTGACATAGCGGGGTCCTACAATGAGCAGTTCTTC. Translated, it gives CASSDIAGSYNEQFF.

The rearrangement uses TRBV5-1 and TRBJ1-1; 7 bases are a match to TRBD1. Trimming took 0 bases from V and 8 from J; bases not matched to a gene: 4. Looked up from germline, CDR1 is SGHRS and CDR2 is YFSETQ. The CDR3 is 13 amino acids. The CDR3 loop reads CASSLETGREAFF. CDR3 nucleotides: TGCGCCAGCAGCTTGGAGACAGGGAGAGAAGCTTTCTTT.